The 15 T cell receptor beta chains in this list originate from one sample, sequenced in a study of glioma-infiltrating T cells. TCR alpha and beta CDR3 regions were amplified from RNA using iRepertoire nested multiplex PCR. TCRdb recomputed calls from the multiplex PCR reads with MiXCR, one row per CDR3 protein. The table shows 300,000 to 400,000 distinct CDR3 sequences, with about 40% occurring only once. Input material: glioma tissue, nonneoplastic brain tissue, or PBMCs (not recorded which). The source is a human donor with low-grade glioma or glioblastoma, undergoing nonglioma brain surgery, or in good health (not recorded which).

This clonotype came up many times. V is TRBV27 and J is TRBJ2-5; no clear D gene. Trimming took off 5 bases at V and 3 bases at J, with 13 bases between the two ends. The germline CDR1 and CDR2 sequences are MNHEY and SMNVEV (reference sequence). The CDR3 contains 14 residues. The CDR3 reads CASSPRQGKETQYF. CDR3 DNA sequence: TGTGCCAGCAGTCCCCGACAAGGGAAAGAGACCCAGTACTTC.

The rearrangement joins TRBV20-1 to TRBJ2-1, with a possible D match to TRBD1 (5 bases). Germline CDR1 and CDR2: DFQATT and SNEGSKA (reference sequence). This CDR3 has 14 residues. Deletions cut 3 bases from V and 3 bases from J, with 12 bases between. For the CDR3, the DNA is TGCAGTGCTAGGAATGGGGCGGACTACAATGAGCAGTTCTTC. Translating it yields CSARNGADYNEQFF.

As regards this clonotype: Without the conserved terminal phenylalanine or tryptophan, this CDR3 likely stems from a read error. The genes are TRBV14 and TRBJ2-5; D unresolved. The better agreement between TRBJ2-7 and the DNA end casts doubt on the J call. Germline CDR1 reads SGHDN; CDR2 reads FVKESK. The CDR3 covers 13 residues. The CDR3: CASKTSLSYEQYL. The CDR3 nucleotides are TGTGCCAGCAAAACATCCCTCTCCTACGAGCAGTACCTC.

The table lists this clonotype with a few counts. The chain recombines TRBV24-1 with TRBJ2-2; 7 bases agree with TRBD1. In germline, CDR1 is KGHDR, CDR2 SFDVKD. There are 16 residues in the CDR3. Losses at the gene ends were 1 base for V and 4 bases for J; bases not matched to a gene: 5. Written as DNA, the CDR3 is TGTGCCACCAGTGATTTCAGGGGGTATTCCACCGGGGAGCTGTTTTTT. Protein sequence: CATSDFRGYSTGELFF.

V gene TRBV6-6 combines with J gene TRBJ2-3; D gene uncertain. V was trimmed by 2 bases and J by 6 bases, leaving 12 bases between them. This CDR3 comprises 14 residues. CDR1 is MNHNY and CDR2 is SVGAGI in the germline V gene (reference sequence). This CDR3 reads CASSYGTPRDTQYF. CDR3 bases: TGTGCCAGCAGTTACGGTACACCTCGGGATACGCAGTATTTT.

This chain joins TRBV4-3 and TRBJ2-7; D might be TRBD1 (6 bases). From germline, CDR1 is LGHNA and CDR2 YSLEER. Trimming removed 4 bases from V and 4 bases from J, with 17 bases in between. This CDR3 contains 15 residues. DNA for the CDR3: TGCGCCAGCAGCCTCCTGCCGGGACACCTTTACGAGCAGTACTTC. Protein product: CASSLLPGHLYEQYF.

This clonotype was recorded a few times. The chain is built from TRBV4-3 and TRBJ1-1; 7 bases are a match to TRBD1. The length of the CDR3 is 16 residues. CDR1 and CDR2 from the germline V gene are LGHNA and YSLEER. V trimming: 0 bases; J trimming: 4 bases; junction bases outside the gene matches: 8. The CDR3, as DNA: TGCGCCAGCAGCCAAGATGGGACAGCGGGGACCACTGAAGCTTTCTTT. It encodes CASSQDGTAGTTEAFF.

The rearrangement uses TRBV7-2 and TRBJ1-2; TRBD1 might be the D (5 bases). V shed 4 bases and J shed 8 bases, with 17 bases lying between them. The CDR3 extends over 14 amino acids. Germline-derived CDR1 and CDR2 are SGHTA and FQGNSA. CDR3 in amino acids: CASSSAGRGFGYTF. The CDR3 region has the DNA TGTGCCAGCAGCTCGGCGGGGAGGGGATTCGGCTACACCTTC.

Only a few counts were recorded for this clonotype. The chain couples TRBV7-2 to TRBJ2-2, with TRBD2 identical over 9 bases. The CDR3 extends over 17 amino acids. Trimming cost V 2 bases and J 0 bases; bases outside gene matches: 4. Germline V gene lookup returns CDR1 SGHTA and CDR2 FQGNSA. CDR3 DNA sequence: TGTGCCAGCAGCTTACTCCTAGCGGGGTCGAACACCGGGGAGCTGTTTTTT. Residues: CASSLLLAGSNTGELFF.

The genes are TRBV4-1 and TRBJ2-5; D might be TRBD2 (5 bases). The CDR3 sequence is 15 residues long. CDR1 is MGHRA, CDR2 YSYEKL, per germline. V shed 1 base and J shed 4 bases, with 13 bases lying between them. The CDR3 reads CASSQGPLGVETQYF. The CDR3 DNA reads TGCGCCAGCAGCCAAGGACCACTAGGAGTAGAGACCCAGTACTTC.

V gene TRBV4-2 combines with J gene TRBJ1-3; D gene unclear. The V and J ends lost 5 bases and 3 bases respectively, with 17 bases between them. The CDR3 spans 16 residues. Per germline, CDR1 LGHNA and CDR2 YNFKEQ. Here the CDR3 reads CASSRSPKGGGNTIYF. In DNA form, the CDR3 reads TGTGCCAGCAGCAGATCCCCAAAGGGAGGTGGAAACACCATATATTTT.

Many counts were recorded for this clonotype. The chain uses TRBV27 and TRBJ1-2; D gene ambiguous. Germline V gene lookup returns CDR1 MNHEY and CDR2 SMNVEV (reference sequence). Trimming took off 2 bases at V and 4 bases at J, with 8 bases between the two ends. The CDR3 has 13 residues. CDR3 sequence reads: CASSLGGFYGYTF. The CDR3 nucleotides are TGTGCCAGCAGTTTAGGAGGGTTCTATGGCTACACCTTC.

Comments on this clonotype: The missing conserved phenylalanine or tryptophan at the end of this CDR3 makes a read error likely. The rearrangement uses TRBV2 and TRBJ2-5, with D possibly called TRBD1 or TRBD2 (5 bases each). V was trimmed by 3 bases and J by 3 bases, leaving 11 bases between them. This CDR3 has 14 residues. The germline V gene encodes CDR1 SNHLY and CDR2 FYNNEI. In DNA, the CDR3 is TGTGCCAGCAGTGAGATGGGGGTAGAAGAGACCCAGTACTTG. Encoded protein: CASSEMGVEETQYL.

This clonotype has at least ten counts. The chain joins TRBV27 to TRBJ2-7; perhaps TRBD1 as D (6 bases). Trimming left V 3 bases short and J 1 base short, with 7 bases between. The V gene's germline CDR1 is MNHEY and CDR2 SMNVEV (reference sequence). The CDR3 is 13 residues long. Written as DNA, the CDR3 is TGTGCCAGCAGTTTGGGACAATCCTACGAGCAGTACTTC. It yields the protein CASSLGQSYEQYF.

The chain recombines TRBV16 with TRBJ1-1; D is unclear. The length of the CDR3 is 15 residues. Germline V CDR1 and CDR2: KGHSY, FQNENV. Deletions cut 4 bases from V and 0 bases from J, with 12 bases between. Here the CDR3 DNA reads TGTGCCAGCAGCCGTAACAGACGCTTGAACACTGAAGCTTTCTTT. Protein: CASSRNRRLNTEAFF.